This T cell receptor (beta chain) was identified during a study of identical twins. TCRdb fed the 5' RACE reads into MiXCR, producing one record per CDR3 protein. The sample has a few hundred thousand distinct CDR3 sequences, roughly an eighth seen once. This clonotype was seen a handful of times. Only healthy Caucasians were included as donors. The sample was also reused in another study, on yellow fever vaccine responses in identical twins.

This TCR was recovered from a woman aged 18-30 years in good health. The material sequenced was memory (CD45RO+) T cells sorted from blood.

This CDR3 is CASRGLGPGTQYF. CDR3 sequence (DNA): TGTGCCAGCAGGGGCCTGGGCCCAGGGACCCAGTACTTC. The chain uses TRBV7-2 and TRBJ2-5; D remains unclear. Germline CDR1 is SGHTA and CDR2 is FQGNSA. The CDR3 totals 13 residues. Trimming removed 6 bases at V and 7 bases at J, with 15 bases between.